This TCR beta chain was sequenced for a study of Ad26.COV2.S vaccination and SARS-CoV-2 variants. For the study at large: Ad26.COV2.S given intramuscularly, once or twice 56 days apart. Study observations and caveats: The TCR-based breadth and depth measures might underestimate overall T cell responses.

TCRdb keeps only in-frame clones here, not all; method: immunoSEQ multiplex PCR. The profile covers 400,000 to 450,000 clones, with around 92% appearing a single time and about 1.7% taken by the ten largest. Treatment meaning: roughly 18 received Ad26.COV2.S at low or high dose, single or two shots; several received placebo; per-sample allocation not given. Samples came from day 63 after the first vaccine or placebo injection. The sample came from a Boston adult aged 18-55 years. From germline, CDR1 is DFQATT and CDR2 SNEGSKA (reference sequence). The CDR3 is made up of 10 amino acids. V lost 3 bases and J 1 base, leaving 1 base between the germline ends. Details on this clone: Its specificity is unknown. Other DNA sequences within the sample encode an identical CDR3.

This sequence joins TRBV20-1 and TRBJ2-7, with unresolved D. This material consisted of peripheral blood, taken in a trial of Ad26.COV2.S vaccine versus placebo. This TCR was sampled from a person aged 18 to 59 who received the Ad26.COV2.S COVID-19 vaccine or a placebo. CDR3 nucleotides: TGCAGTGCTAGGTCCTACGAGCAGTACTTC. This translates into CSARSYEQYF.